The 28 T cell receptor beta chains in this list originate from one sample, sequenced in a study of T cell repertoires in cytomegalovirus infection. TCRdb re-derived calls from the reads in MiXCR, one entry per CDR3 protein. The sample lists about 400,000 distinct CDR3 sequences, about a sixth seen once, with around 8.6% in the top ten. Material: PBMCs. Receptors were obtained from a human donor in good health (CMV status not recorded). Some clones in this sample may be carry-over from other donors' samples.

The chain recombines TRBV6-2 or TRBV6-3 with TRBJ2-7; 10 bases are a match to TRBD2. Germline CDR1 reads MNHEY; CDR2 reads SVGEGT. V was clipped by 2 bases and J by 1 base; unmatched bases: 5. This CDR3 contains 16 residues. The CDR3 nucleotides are TGTGCCAGCAGTTACCGTCTAGCGGGAGATTCCTACGAGCAGTACTTC. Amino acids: CASSYRLAGDSYEQYF.

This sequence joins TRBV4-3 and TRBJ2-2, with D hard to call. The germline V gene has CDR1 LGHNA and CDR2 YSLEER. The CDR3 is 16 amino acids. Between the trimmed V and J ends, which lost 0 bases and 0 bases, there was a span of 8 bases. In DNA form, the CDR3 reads TGCGCCAGCAGCCAAGAGTCCTACGCGAACACCGGGGAGCTGTTTTTT. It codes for CASSQESYANTGELFF.

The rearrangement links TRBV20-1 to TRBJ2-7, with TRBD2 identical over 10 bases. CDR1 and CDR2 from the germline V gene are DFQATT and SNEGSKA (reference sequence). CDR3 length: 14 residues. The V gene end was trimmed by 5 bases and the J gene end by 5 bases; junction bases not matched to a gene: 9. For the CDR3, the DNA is TGCAGTGCTTTAGCGGGAGGCCCGGGCGACGAGCAGTACTTC. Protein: CSALAGGPGDEQYF.

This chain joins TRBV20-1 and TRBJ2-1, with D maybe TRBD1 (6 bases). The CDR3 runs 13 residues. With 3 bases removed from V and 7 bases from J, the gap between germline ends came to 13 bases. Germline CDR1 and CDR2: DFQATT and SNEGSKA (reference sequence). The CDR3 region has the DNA TGCAGTGCTAGCGGTGACAGGAATAATGAGCAGTTCTTC. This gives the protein CSASGDRNNEQFF.

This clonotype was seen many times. CDR3 nucleotide sequence: TGTGCCAGCGACCGGGGGGGGGTTGGAAATCAGCCCCAGCATTTT. Translated, it gives CASDRGGVGNQPQHF. The chain links TRBV28 to TRBJ1-5, with D maybe TRBD1 (5 bases). The germline V gene encodes CDR1 MDHEN and CDR2 SYDVKM. CDR3 size: 15 residues. V lost 8 bases and J lost 4, with 18 bases in between. The complete variable domain, with remaining parts taken from reference TRBV28 and TRBJ1-5, reads DVKVTQSSRYLVKRTGEKVFLECVQDMDHENMFWYRQDPGLGLRLIYFSYDVKMKEKGDIPEGYSVSREKKERFSLILESASTNQTSMYLCASDRGGVGNQPQHFGDGTRLSIL.

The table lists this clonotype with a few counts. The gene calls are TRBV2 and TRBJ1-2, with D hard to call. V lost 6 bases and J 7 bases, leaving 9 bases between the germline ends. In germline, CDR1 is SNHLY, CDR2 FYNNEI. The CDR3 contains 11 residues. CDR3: CASRLQGGYTF. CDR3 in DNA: TGTGCCAGCAGGTTACAAGGTGGCTACACCTTC. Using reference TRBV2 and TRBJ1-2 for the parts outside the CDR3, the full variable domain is EPEVTQTPSHQVTQMGQEVILRCVPISNHLYFYWYRQILGQKVEFLVSFYNNEISEKSEIFDDQFSVERPDGSNFTLKIRSTKLEDSAMYFCASRLQGGYTFGSGTRLTVV.

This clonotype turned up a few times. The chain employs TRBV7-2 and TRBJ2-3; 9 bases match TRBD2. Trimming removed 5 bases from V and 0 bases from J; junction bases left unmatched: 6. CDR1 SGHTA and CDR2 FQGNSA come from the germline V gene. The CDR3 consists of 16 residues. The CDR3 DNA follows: TGTGCCAGCAGCCCAGGACTAGCGCCTAGCACAGATACGCAGTATTTT. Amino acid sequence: CASSPGLAPSTDTQYF.

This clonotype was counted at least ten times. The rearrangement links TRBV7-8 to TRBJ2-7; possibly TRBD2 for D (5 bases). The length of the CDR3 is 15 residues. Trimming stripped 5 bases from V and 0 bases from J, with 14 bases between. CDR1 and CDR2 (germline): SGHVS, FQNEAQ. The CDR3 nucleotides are TGTGCCAGCAGCCCGGAGGTGGGGAGCTCCTACGAGCAGTACTTC. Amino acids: CASSPEVGSSYEQYF.

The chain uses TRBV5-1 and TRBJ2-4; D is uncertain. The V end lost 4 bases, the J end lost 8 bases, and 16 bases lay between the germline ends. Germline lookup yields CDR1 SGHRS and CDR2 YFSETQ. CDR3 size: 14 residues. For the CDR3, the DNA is TGCGCCAGCAGCACCCGACCTGGACCAGACATTCAGTACTTC. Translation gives CASSTRPGPDIQYF. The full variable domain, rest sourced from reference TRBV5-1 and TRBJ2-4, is KAGVTQTPRYLIKTRGQQVTLSCSPISGHRSVSWYQQTPGQGLQFLFEYFSETQRNKGNFPGRFSGRQFSNSRSEMNVSTLELGDSALYLCASSTRPGPDIQYFGAGTRLSVL.

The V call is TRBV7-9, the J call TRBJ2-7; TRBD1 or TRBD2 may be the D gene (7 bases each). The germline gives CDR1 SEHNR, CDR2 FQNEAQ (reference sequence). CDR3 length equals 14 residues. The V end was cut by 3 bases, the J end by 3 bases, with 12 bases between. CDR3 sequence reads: CASSFRGRDYEQYF. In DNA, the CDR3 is TGTGCCAGCAGCTTCAGGGGGAGGGACTACGAGCAGTACTTC.

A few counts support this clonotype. The CDR3 here is CASSGPFSTDTQYF. The CDR3 nucleotides read TGTGCCAGCAGTGGACCGTTTAGCACAGATACGCAGTATTTT. The V and J genes are TRBV2 and TRBJ2-3; D gene uncertain. The CDR3 runs to 14 residues. Per germline, CDR1 SNHLY and CDR2 FYNNEI. The V and J ends lost 4 bases and 0 bases respectively, with 8 bases between them.

CDR3 coding DNA: TGCAGTGCTAGGATTCCGGACAGGCCGAATCAGCCCCAGCATTTT. It yields the protein CSARIPDRPNQPQHF. The chain combines TRBV20-1 with TRBJ1-5; 7 positions match TRBD1. The germline V gene encodes CDR1 DFQATT and CDR2 SNEGSKA (reference sequence). This CDR3 spans 15 amino acids. The junction had 9 bases not matched to a gene; V was cut back by 3 bases and J by 4 bases.

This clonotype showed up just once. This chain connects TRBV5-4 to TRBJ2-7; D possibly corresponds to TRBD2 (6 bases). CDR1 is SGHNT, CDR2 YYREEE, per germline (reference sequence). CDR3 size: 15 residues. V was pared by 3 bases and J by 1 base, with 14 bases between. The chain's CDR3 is CASSYPGAVSYEQYF. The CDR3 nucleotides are TGTGCCAGCAGCTACCCGGGAGCGGTTTCCTACGAGCAGTACTTC.

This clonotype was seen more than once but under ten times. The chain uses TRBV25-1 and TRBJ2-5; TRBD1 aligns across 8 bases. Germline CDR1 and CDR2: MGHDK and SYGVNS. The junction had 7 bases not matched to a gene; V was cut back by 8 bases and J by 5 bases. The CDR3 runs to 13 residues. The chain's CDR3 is CASLARTGETQYF. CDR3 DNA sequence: TGTGCCAGCCTCGCCCGGACAGGGGAGACCCAGTACTTC.

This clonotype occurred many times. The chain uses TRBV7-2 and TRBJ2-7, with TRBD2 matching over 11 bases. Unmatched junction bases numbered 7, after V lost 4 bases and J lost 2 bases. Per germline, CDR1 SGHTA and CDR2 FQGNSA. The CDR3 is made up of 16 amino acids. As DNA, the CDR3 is TGTGCCAGCAGCTCCTCTAGCGGGAGGCCCCCCTACGAGCAGTACTTC. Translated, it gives CASSSSSGRPPYEQYF.

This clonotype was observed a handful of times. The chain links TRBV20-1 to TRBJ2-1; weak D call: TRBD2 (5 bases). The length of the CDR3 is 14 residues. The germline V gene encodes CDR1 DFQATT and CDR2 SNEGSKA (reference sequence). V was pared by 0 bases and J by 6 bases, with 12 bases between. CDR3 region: CSARDASFSNEQFF. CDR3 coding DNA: TGCAGTGCTAGAGATGCTAGCTTCTCCAATGAGCAGTTCTTC.

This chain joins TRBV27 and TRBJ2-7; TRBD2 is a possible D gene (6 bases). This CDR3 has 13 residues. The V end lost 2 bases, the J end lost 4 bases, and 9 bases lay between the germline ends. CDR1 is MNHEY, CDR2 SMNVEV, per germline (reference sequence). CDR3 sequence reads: CASSLGGKYEQYF. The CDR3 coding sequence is TGTGCCAGCAGTTTAGGAGGGAAATACGAGCAGTACTTC.

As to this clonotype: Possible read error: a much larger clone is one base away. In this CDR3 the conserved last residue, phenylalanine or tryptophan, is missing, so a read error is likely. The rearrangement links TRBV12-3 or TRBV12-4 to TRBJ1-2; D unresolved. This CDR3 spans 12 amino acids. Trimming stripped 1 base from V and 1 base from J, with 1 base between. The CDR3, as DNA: TGTGCCAGCAGTTTAGATAACTATGGCTACACCCTC. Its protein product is CASSLDNYGYTL.

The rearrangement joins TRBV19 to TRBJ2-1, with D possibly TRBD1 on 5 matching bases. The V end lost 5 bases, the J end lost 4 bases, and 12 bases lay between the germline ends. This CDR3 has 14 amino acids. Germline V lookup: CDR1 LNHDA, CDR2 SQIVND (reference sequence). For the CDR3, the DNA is TGTGCCAGTAGTGTTACAGACAGTTACAATGAGCAGTTCTTC. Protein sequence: CASSVTDSYNEQFF.

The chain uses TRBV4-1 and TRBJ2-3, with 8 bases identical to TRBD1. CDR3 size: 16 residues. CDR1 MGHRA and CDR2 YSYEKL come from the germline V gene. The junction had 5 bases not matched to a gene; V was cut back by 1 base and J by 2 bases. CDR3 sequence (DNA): TGCGCCAGCAGCCAAGGGCAGGGGGCCGACACAGATACGCAGTATTTT. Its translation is CASSQGQGADTDTQYF.

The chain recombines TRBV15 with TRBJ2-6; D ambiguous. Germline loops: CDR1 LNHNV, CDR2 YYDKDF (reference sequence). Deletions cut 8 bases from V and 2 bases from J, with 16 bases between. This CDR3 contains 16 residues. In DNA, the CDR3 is TGTGCCACCGCTTGGGGTGGCCGGGCTGGGGCCAACGTCCTGACTTTC. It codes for CATAWGGRAGANVLTF.

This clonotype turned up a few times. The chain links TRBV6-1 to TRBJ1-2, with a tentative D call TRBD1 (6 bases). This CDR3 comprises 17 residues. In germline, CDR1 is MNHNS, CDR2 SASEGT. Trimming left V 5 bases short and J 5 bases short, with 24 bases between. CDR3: CASSLGGQQTLSYGYTF. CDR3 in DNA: TGTGCCAGCAGTCTAGGGGGGCAACAGACTCTTTCTTATGGCTACACCTTC.

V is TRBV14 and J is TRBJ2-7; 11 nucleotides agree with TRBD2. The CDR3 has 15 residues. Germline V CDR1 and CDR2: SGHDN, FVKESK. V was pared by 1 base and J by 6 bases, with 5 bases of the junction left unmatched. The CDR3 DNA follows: TGTGCCAGCAGCCAAGGATTAGCGGGAGGGTTCGAGCAGTACTTC. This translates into CASSQGLAGGFEQYF.

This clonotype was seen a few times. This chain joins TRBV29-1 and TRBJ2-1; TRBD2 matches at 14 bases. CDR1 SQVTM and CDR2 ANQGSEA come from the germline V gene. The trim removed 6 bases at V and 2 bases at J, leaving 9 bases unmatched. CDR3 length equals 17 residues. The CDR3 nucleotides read TGCAGCGTAGCCGGACTAGCGGGAGGTTCGACCTACAATGAGCAGTTCTTC. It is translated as CSVAGLAGGSTYNEQFF.

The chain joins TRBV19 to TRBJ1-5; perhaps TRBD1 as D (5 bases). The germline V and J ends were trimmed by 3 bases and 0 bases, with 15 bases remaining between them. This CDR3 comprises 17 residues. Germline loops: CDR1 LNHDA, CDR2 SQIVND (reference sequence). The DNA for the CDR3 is TGTGCCAGTAGTATCCCCCCAGGGACCCTTAGCAATCAGCCCCAGCATTTT. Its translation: CASSIPPGTLSNQPQHF.

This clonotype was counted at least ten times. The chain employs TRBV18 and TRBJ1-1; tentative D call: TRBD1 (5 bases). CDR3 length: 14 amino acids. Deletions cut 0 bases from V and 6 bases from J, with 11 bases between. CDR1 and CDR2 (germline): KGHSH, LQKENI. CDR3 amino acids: CASSPPEGFPEAFF. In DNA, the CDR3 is TGTGCCAGCTCACCACCGGAGGGGTTCCCTGAAGCTTTCTTT. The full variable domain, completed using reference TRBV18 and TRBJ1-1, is NAGVMQNPRHLVRRRGQEARLRCSPMKGHSHVYWYRQLPEEGLKFMVYLQKENIIDESGMPKERFSAEFPKEGPSILRIQQVVRGDSAAYFCASSPPEGFPEAFFGQGTRLTVV.

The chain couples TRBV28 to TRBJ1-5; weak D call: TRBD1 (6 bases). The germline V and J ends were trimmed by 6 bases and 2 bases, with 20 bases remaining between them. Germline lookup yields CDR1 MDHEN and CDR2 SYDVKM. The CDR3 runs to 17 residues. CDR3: CASSSSETGFGNQPQHF. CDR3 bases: TGTGCCAGCAGCAGTTCGGAAACAGGGTTTGGCAATCAGCCCCAGCATTTT.

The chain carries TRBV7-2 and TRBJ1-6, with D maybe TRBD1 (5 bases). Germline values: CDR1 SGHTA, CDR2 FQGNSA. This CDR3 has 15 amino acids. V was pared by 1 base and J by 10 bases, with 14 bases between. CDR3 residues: CASSLVWGRVSPLHF. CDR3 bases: TGTGCCAGCAGCTTAGTTTGGGGGAGGGTCTCACCCCTCCACTTT.